This T cell receptor (beta chain) originates from a study of cytomegalovirus exposure and HLA in healthy donors. Study outcomes and limitations: For most subjects, TCR beta sequences were reported to predict HLA-A and HLA-B alleles with accuracy. Links to common viral pathogens appeared, in a later analysis, for several of the most significant clusters. Presence/absence analyses assumed roughly uniform sequencing depth across donors.

This PCR relied on a set of 60 Vbeta primers and 13 Jbeta primers. The assay was immunoSEQ multiplex PCR, and TCRdb's table has in-frame clones only and misses some. The sample holds approximately 93,000 clones, 78% seen once. V lost 0 bases, J lost 5 bases, and 20 bases lay in between. Germline V gene lookup returns CDR1 LGHNA and CDR2 YSLEER. CDR3 length equals 18 residues. Only a few counts were recorded for this clone. Antigen: not known. The V call is TRBV4-3, the J call TRBJ1-5; the D gene is possibly TRBD1 (5 bases). The source material was PBMCs. The receptor was isolated from a woman in her thirties or forties in good health and CMV-seronegative. The CDR3 nucleotides are TGCGCCAGCAGCCAAGAATGGGGAGCGGGGCAGGGCCATCAGCCCCAGCATTTT. It translates to CASSQEWGAGQGHQPQHF.